This T cell receptor beta chain was observed in a study of blood T cell repertoires in COVID-19. Cohorts were based on clinical histories the participants reported. The method was immunoSEQ multiplex PCR; TCRdb's version includes in-frame clones alone and lacks a portion of them. Among 250,000 to 300,000 clones, roughly nine tenths were seen once, and the ten largest hold approximately 2%. The CDR3 has 12 amino acids. Germline loops: CDR1 MNHEY, CDR2 SVGEGT. V dropped 4 bases and J dropped 4 bases, with 5 bases sitting between them. This chain connects TRBV6-2 or TRBV6-3 to TRBJ1-5; the D is unclear. The sequenced sample was PBMCs or T cells enriched from blood (not recorded which). This TCR derives from a woman aged 60-70 years who had recovered from COVID-19. CDR3 bases: TGTGCCAGCAGTTCCCGGAATCAGCCCCAGCATTTT. Translation: CASSSRNQPQHF.